The present T cell receptor beta chain was sequenced within a study of cytomegalovirus exposure and HLA in healthy donors. Study-level findings and limits: A likely sequencing artifact accounted for one observed cluster of highly shared sequence variants. V- and J-gene trimming of TCR beta was linked (in a later analysis) to a missense DCLRE1C variant.

As concerns this clone: The antigen is undetermined.

PCR employed 60 Vbeta and 13 Jbeta primers. TCRdb's table, derived via immunoSEQ multiplex PCR, lists solely in-frame clones and lacks some. The table lists roughly 110,000 clones, under 80% of them singletons. CDR3 length: 13 residues. From germline, CDR1 is SGDLS and CDR2 YYNGEE. V lost 4 bases to trimming and J lost 7 bases, with 9 bases between them. The chain combines TRBV9 with TRBJ1-6; D might be TRBD1 (5 bases). The clonotype originates from a woman aged 50 to 65 in good health and CMV-seropositive. The sequenced material came from PBMCs. The CDR3 DNA sequence: TGTGCCAGCAGCTTCAGACAGAATTCACCCCTCCACTTT. This gives the protein CASSFRQNSPLHF.